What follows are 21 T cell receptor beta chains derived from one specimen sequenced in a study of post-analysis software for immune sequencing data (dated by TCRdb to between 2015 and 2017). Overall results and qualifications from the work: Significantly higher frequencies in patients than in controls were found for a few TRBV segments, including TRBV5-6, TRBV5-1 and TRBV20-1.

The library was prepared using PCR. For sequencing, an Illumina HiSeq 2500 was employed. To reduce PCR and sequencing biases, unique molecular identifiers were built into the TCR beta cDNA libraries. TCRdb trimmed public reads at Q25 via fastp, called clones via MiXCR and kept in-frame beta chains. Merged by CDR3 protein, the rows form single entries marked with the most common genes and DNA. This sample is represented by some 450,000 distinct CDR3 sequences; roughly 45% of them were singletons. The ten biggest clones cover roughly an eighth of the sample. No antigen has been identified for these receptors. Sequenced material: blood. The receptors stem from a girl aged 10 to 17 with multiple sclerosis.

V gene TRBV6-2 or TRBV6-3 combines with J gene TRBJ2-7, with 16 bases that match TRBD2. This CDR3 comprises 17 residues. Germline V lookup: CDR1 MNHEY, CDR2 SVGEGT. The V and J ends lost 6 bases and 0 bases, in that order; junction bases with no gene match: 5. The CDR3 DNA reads TGTGCCAGCAGGGGACTAGCGGGAGGGCCGAGCTCCTACGAGCAGTACTTC. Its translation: CASRGLAGGPSSYEQYF.

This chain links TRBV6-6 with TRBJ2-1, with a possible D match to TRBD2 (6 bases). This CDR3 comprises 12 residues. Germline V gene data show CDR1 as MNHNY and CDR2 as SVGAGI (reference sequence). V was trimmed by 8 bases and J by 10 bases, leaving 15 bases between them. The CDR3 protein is CASGHRGTEQFF. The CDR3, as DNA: TGTGCCAGCGGCCACCGGGGGACCGAGCAGTTCTTC.

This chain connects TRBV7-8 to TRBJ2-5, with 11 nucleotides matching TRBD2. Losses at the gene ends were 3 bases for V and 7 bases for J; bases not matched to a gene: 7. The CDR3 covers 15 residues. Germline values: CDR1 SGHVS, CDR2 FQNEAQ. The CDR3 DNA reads TGTGCCAGCAGCTTCATATTAGCGGGAGGGCGGACCCAGTACTTC. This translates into CASSFILAGGRTQYF. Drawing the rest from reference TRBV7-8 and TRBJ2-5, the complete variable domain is GAGVSQSPRYKVAKRGQDVALRCDPISGHVSLFWYQQALGQGPEFLTYFQNEAQLDKSGLPSDRFFAERPEGSVSTLKIQRTQQEDSAVYLCASSFILAGGRTQYFGPGTRLLVL.

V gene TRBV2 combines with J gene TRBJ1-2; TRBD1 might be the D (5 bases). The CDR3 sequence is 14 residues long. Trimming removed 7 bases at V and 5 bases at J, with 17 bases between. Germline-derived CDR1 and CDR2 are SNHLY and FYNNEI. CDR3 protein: CASTLEGRGYGYTF. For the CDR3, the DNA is TGTGCCAGCACTCTAGAGGGGCGGGGGTATGGCTACACCTTC.

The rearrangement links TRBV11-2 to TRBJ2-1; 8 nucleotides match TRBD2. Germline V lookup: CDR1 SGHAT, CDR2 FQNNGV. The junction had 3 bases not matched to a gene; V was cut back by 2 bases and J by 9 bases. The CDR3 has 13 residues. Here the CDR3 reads CASSLSSGVEQFF. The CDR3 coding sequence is TGTGCCAGCAGCTTAAGTAGCGGGGTTGAGCAGTTCTTC.

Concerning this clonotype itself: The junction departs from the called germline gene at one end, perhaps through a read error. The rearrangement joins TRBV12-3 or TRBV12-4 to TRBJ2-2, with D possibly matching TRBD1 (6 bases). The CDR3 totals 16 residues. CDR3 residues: CASSLGGDTYTGELFF. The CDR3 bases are TGTGCCAGCAGCTTAGGGGGTGACACCTACACCGGGGAGCTGTTTTTT.

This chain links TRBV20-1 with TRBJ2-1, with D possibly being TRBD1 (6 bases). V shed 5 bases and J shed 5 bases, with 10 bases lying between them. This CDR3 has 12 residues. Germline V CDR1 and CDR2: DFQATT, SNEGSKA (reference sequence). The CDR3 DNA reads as TGCAGTGCTCCAAGGGGGAACAATGAGCAGTTCTTC. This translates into CSAPRGNNEQFF.

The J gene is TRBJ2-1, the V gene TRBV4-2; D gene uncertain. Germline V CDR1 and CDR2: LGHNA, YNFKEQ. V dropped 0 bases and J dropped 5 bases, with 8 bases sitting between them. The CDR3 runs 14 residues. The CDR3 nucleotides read TGTGCCAGCAGCCAAGATCTCGGAGACAATGAGCAGTTCTTC. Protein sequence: CASSQDLGDNEQFF.

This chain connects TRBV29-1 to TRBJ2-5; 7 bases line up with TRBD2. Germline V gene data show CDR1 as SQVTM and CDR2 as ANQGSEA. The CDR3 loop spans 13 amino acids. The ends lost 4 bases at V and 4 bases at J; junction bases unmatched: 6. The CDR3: CSVVWGRGETQYF. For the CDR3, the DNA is TGCAGCGTTGTGTGGGGGAGGGGAGAGACCCAGTACTTC.

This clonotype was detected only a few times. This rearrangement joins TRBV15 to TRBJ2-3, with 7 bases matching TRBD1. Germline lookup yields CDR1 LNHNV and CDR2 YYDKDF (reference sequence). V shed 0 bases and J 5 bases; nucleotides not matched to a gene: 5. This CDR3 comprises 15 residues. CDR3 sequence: CATSREGDRKDTQYF. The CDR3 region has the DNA TGTGCCACCAGCAGAGAGGGGGACAGAAAAGATACGCAGTATTTT.

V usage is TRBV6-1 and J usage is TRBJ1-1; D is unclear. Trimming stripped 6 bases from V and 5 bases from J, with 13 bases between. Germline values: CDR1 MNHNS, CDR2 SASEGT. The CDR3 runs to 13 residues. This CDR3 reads CASSPWVGTEAFF. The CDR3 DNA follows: TGTGCCAGCAGCCCCTGGGTGGGGACTGAAGCTTTCTTT.

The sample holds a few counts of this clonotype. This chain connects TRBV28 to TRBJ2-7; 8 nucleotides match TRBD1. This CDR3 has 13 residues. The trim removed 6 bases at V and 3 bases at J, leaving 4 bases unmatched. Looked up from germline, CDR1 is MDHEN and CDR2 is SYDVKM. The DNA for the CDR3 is TGTGCCAGCAGGCGACAGGGGAACTACGAGCAGTACTTC. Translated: CASRRQGNYEQYF.

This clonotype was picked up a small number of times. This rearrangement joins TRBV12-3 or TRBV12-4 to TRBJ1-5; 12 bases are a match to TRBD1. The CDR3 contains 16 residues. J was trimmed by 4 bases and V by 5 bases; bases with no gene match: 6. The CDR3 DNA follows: TGTGCCAGCAGTAAGAGGGACAGGGGGCCAAATCAGCCCCAGCATTTT. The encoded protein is CASSKRDRGPNQPQHF.

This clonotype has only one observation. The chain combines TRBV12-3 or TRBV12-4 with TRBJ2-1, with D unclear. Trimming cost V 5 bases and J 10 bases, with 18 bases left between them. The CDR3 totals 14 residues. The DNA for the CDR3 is TGTGCCAGCAGTGACAAACATGGGATCCACGAGCAGTTCTTC. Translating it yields CASSDKHGIHEQFF.

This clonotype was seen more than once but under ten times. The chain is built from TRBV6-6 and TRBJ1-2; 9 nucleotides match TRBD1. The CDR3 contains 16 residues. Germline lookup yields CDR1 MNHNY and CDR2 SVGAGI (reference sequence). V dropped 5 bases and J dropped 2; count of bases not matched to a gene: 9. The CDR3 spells CASSRGGDRANYGYTF. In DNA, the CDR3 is TGTGCCAGCAGTCGGGGGGGGGACAGGGCAAACTATGGCTACACCTTC.

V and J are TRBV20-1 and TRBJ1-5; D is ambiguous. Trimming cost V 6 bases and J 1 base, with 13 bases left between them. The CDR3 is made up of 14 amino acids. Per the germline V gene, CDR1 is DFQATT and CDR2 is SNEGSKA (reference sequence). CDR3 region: CSASGILSNQPQHF. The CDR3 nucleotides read TGCAGTGCAAGCGGAATTCTGAGCAATCAGCCCCAGCATTTT.

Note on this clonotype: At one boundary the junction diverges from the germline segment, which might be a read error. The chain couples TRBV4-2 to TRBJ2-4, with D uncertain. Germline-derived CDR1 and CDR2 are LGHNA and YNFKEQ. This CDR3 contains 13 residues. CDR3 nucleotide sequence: TGTGCCAGCAGCCGGGAAGGTTCAAACGTTCAGTACTTC. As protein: CASSREGSNVQYF.

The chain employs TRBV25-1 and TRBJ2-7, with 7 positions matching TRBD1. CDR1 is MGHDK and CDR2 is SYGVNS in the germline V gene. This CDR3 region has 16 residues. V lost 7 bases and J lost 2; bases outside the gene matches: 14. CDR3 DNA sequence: TGTGCCAGCACCCAACCAAGGACAGGTGGGGCCTACGAGCAGTACTTC. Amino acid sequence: CASTQPRTGGAYEQYF.

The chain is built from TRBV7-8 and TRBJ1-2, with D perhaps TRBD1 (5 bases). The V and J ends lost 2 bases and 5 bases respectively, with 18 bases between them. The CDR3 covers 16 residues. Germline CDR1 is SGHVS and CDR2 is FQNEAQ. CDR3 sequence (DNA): TGTGCCAGCAGCTTATACGGTCCGGGGACGCCTTATGGCTACACCTTC. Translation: CASSLYGPGTPYGYTF.

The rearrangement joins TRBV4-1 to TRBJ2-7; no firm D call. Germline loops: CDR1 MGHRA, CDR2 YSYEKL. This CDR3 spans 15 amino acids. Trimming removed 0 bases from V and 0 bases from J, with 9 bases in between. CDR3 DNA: TGCGCCAGCAGCCAAGAGGACCGTAGCTCCTACGAGCAGTACTTC. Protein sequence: CASSQEDRSSYEQYF.

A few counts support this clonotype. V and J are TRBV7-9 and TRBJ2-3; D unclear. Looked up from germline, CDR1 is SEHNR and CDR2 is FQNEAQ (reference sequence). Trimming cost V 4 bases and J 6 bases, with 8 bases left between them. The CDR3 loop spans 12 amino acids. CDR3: CASSSLEDTQYF. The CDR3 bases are TGTGCCAGCAGCTCCCTAGAGGATACGCAGTATTTT. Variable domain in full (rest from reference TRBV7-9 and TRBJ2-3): DTGVSQNPRHKITKRGQNVTFRCDPISEHNRLYWYRQTLGQGPEFLTYFQNEAQLEKSRLLSDRFSAERPKGSFSTLEIQRTEQGDSAMYLCASSSLEDTQYFGPGTRLTVL.